The source of this TCR beta chain is a study of T-cell memory formation after mild COVID-19. At the level of the study: There were largely donor-specific TCR clusters. Study findings and constraints: Whereas later expanders leaned CD4+, clones contracting day 15 to 85 showed a balanced CD4/CD8 makeup. The finding that pre-infection memory included some responding clones suggested that cross-reactive memory joined.

The V gene's germline CDR1 is MNHEY and CDR2 SMNVEV (reference sequence). The V gene end was trimmed by 4 bases and the J gene end by 5 bases; junction bases not matched to a gene: 10. CDR3 length: 17 residues. TCRdb reprocessed the 5' RACE reads with MiXCR, giving one entry per CDR3 protein. The table has 13,000 or so distinct CDR3 sequences, about 12% seen once; the top ten hold 49%. In this sample, this clonotype turned up many times. Its antigen is unknown. The receptor was isolated from an adult woman who had mild COVID-19 (a few samples of this study predate the infection). Cell type and time point are not known. The sequencing input was PBMCs or a T cell subset sorted from them (not recorded which). The V and J genes are TRBV27 and TRBJ2-3, with 12 bases lining up with TRBD2. CDR3 sequence reads: CASSSWTSGVARDTQYF. In DNA form, the CDR3 reads TGTGCCAGCAGTTCCTGGACTAGCGGGGTGGCGCGAGATACGCAGTATTTT.